This TCR beta chain was recorded in a study of cytomegalovirus exposure and HLA in healthy donors (dated by TCRdb to 2017 to 2019). With regard to the full study: In an earlier analysis of some 550 of the donors, around 290 Gb of sequence data and some 100 million unique TCR beta sequences from about 180 million T cells were reported. Roughly 300 gigabases of sequencing data and 70 million to 95 million unique TCR sequences made up an early release that covered around 640 HLA-typed donors. Of the roughly 400 genotyped donors, approximately 80% were placed in the genetic ancestry cluster associated with self-reported Caucasian donors. The study was designed to test whether signatures of past pathogen exposure could be identified by cataloging public T cell receptors. The study profiled the T cell repertoires of about 720 subjects by immunosequencing and related them to cytomegalovirus serostatus. In addition to the first cohort of 666 subjects, a separate validation cohort of 130 or so different subjects was used. To predict cytomegalovirus infection status, the study brought together high-throughput TCR immunosequencing, statistical association of individual TCRs with disease status, and machine learning. A later analysis re-analyzed previously published TCR beta repertoires from about 600 donors and added high-resolution HLA genotyping to study TCR occurrence patterns. In the later analysis, no new phenotypic data were used to find candidate immune exposures; instead, reliance was placed on TCR beta sequences and their occurrence across donors. To decide whether each TCR beta V gene segment behaved as functional or pseudogenic, an earlier analysis of approximately 600 of the donors relied on high-throughput TCR beta sequencing. Donor age, sex, ethnicity and CMV serostatus were compiled alongside the repertoire data. In a later genetic analysis, genome-wide SNP genotypes for 398 of the 666 donors were used, and that subset was treated as a discovery cohort. All discovery cohort repertoires had been generated on a single sequencing platform. HLA typing covered class I and class II loci at four-digit resolution. The number of donors typed differed by locus, with 629-630 for A, B, C, DRB1 and DQB1, approximately 500 for DQA1, 600 to 610 for DPA1, and some 450 for DPB1. Roughly five DR-DQ haplotypes were handled as single units for association and clustering, since linkage in the cohort was strong. Among roughly 370 genotyped donors of the cohort, an average of about 240,000 unique TCR beta nucleotide sequences were sequenced per donor, roughly 18% of them non-productive.

The CDR3, from cysteine to phenylalanine, totals 12 residues. Of the read, only the CDR3 DNA is kept; its 36 bases are in frame from base 1. From the germline V gene, CDR1 is MRHNA and CDR2 is SNTAGT. Deletion took 5 bases off V and 4 bases off J, with a span of 7 bases between the germline ends. What the work shows at the level of the full study, not this receptor alone: In a later analysis, most CMV-associated TCR beta chains were found to appear HLA-restricted, with HLA associations seemingly driven largely by CMV exposure. While some public TCRs were present in many individuals, most TCR sequences turned up only very rarely across donors. A further reported finding was that TCR beta sequences accurately predicted the HLA-A and HLA-B alleles for most subjects in the first cohort. Correlated functional status among segregating V segments might reflect linkage disequilibrium, but an unknown experimental factor could not be ruled out. Several of the top co-occurrence clusters appeared to be linked to parvovirus B19, influenza, CMV and Epstein-Barr virus, according to a later analysis. A total of fewer than 200 TCR beta chains were listed by the study as associated with cytomegalovirus. It was suggested by the authors that the approach could potentially be generalized to other disease states and immunological phenotypes. A later analysis found that HLA-associated TCR beta chains were more clonally expanded and had lower generation probabilities than equally common non-associated chains. According to a later genetic analysis, donors in an Asian-associated ancestry cluster had fewer N-insertions in productive TCRs than the approximately 610-donor mean. Because counts were too low, some 17 rarely observed V segments, including chromosome 9 orphons, were excluded from the earlier analysis of under 650 of the donors. V-gene and J-gene trimming of TCR beta chains was associated with a missense DCLRE1C variant in a later genetic analysis, and the association was replicated in an independent cohort. Cytomegalovirus status was reported to be diagnosed by the classifier with high specificity and sensitivity in both the original and validation cohorts. For the cohort, immune exposure information was limited to CMV serostatus. When HLA alleles, especially DR and DQ, strongly co-occurred, attributing TCR associations to individual alleles was difficult. In a later analysis, 15,000 to 20,000 TCR beta sequences were associated with specific HLA alleles at a false discovery rate of 0.05. A group of highly shared sequence variants was considered likely to be a technical artifact of the sequencing pipeline. The 87-base-pair reads could not distinguish some IMGT-functional V segments, including TRBV6-2 and TRBV6-3, so those segments were excluded. Only TCR beta chains were sequenced in this cohort, and the absence of alpha or paired-chain data limited detectable features. Sequencing depth was assumed to be roughly uniform across donors in the presence/absence analyses, though that assumption may not hold. Because HLA typing was missing for some donors at each locus, association tests included only the typed subset. In an earlier analysis of approximately 590 of the donors, most TCR beta V segments appeared in productive rearrangements about 87% or about 30% of the time, broadly matching IMGT annotations. In vitro tests confirmed that three of the cytomegalovirus-associated TCR beta chains recognize cytomegalovirus antigens. In a later analysis, TCR association rates were found to vary across HLA loci, with the most associated TCRs seen for DRB1 alleles and the fewest for HLA-C alleles.

The cohort comprised several hundred healthy bone marrow donors. All cohort members were sampled while nominally healthy, although unrecorded immune exposures were likely present. The donor tested CMV seronegative and was one of the 352 seronegative cohort members. A peripheral blood sample was collected from each donor, and TCR beta sequencing was performed on peripheral blood mononuclear cells. Genomic DNA extraction from the blood cell samples was performed with the Qiagen DNeasy Blood Extraction Kit. Receptors were amplified or captured by the immunoSEQ multiplex PCR assay. For the multiplex PCR, a mixture combining 60 forward primers for TCR Vbeta segments and 13 reverse primers for TCR Jbeta segments was used. Amplification of the CDR3 region of rearranged TCR beta genes was performed with a multiplex PCR assay on genomic DNA. On the Illumina HiSeq System, the amplified TCR beta libraries were sequenced as 87-base-pair reads. Under the source paper's analysis protocol: Across the 700 or so repertoires, a later analysis counted tens of millions of unique TCR beta chains, roughly 11 million of which were shared by at least two donors. Raw reads were error-corrected and collapsed into unique sequences with a nearest-neighbor algorithm that merged closely related sequences to remove PCR and sequencing errors. CDR3 sequences were aligned to IMGT reference sequences to assign V, D and J gene segments. Each retained sequence needed at least a six-nucleotide match to both a V gene segment and a J gene segment. Rearrangements were classified as productive when the CDR3 lacked stop codons and remained in frame with V and J, and all other rearrangements were classified as non-productive. Following IMGT convention, CDR3 was defined as the stretch from the second conserved V-encoded cysteine to the conserved J-encoded phenylalanine. In an earlier analysis of some 550 of the donors, sequences lacking an unambiguous match to a single V gene segment were excluded. In an earlier analysis of several hundred of the donors, V segments were called functional above 56.7% productive rearrangements and were called segregating when the between-donor standard deviation exceeded 5%. A statistical classification framework was built for diagnosing cytomegalovirus status from the catalog of TCR beta chain sequences. A later analysis assigned V and J genes by comparing TCR nucleotide sequences with IMGT/GENE-DB human TR gene sequences. Using the TCRdist pipeline, a later analysis assigned CDR3 sequences along with most-parsimonious VDJ recombination scenarios. In a later analysis, each TCR beta chain was defined by its CDR3 amino acid sequence together with its V-gene family, and reads without a unique V-gene family were excluded. In a later analysis, fewer than 600 highly shared, low-generation-probability nucleotide sequences were removed to address suspected cross-contamination and a sequencing artifact. A later analysis calculated a clonal expansion index for each public chain from normalized within-repertoire ranks of inferred template counts. In a later analysis, generation probabilities were computed using a VDJ recombination model fitted to out-of-frame rearrangements, and the results were checked against IGoR. A later analysis scored TCR-TCR, TCR-HLA and TCR-CMV co-occurrence with hypergeometric tests, applying a repertoire-size bias correction to TCR pairs. False discovery rates were estimated in a later analysis by permuting HLA or CMV assignments 20 times. In a later analysis, co-occurring TCRs were grouped using DBSCAN, with TCRdist sequence similarity added in when clustering inside HLA-allele-positive subsets. Repertoires with fewer than 30,000 or more than 120,000 public chains were left out of co-occurrence clustering, as were about five repertoires with anomalous nucleotide sharing. In TCRdb, the immuneACCESS table is reduced to in-frame sequences with V and J assigned. These tables do not hold every clone; where another copy was compared, an unresolved V gene accounts for under half, and the others remain unexplained. V, J and clone size were drawn from that table, and D and trimming were deduced from the DNA. The sample table holds 150,000 to 200,000 clones. The top ten clonotypes cover roughly 6.7% of the sample.

Remarks on this clone: Its target antigen remains unknown.

This clonotype was obtained from a man aged 25-45 years in good health and CMV-seronegative. Material for sequencing was PBMCs. This chain is built from TRBV6-4 and TRBJ2-3; perhaps TRBD1 is the D gene, with 6 bases matching. CDR3 loop: CASSQGSDTQYF. The nucleotide sequence reads TGTGCCAGCAGTCAGGGGTCAGATACGCAGTATTTT.